Listed below are T cell receptor beta chains from one sample, sequenced in a study of T cell responses to AZD1222 COVID-19 vaccine. The data were produced by immunoSEQ multiplex PCR, yet TCRdb's version contains in-frame clones alone and is incomplete. The table shows about 86,000 clones, with over 85% occurring only once. Sequencing used peripheral blood, obtained on day 0 of AZD1222 vaccination. The receptors derive from an adult in good health. CDR3s include the opening cysteine and the closing phenylalanine or tryptophan. The D gene is left open where the match is weak. Clone size is given for some rows only: seen once, a few or many times, or a class if the clone is expanded.

J | D | size | V | CDR3 | DNA
TRBJ2-3 | TRBD1 | - | TRBV5-1 | CASSGAGTGGADTQYF | TGCGCCAGCAGCGGGGCGGGGACAGGGGGAGCAGATACGCAGTATTTT
TRBJ1-1 | - | - | TRBV11-2 | CASSFGEGAEAFF | TGTGCCAGCAGCTTCGGGGAGGGCGCTGAAGCTTTCTTT
TRBJ1-3 | - | - | TRBV11-2 | CASSLSTGYGNTIYF | TGTGCCAGCAGCTTGTCTACAGGTTACGGAAACACCATATATTTT
TRBJ1-3 | - | - | TRBV9 | CASSPDPSQVGNTIYF | TGTGCCAGCAGCCCCGACCCAAGTCAGGTTGGAAACACCATATATTTT
TRBJ2-2 | - | - | TRBV5-6 | CASSPTPVLATGELFF | TGTGCCAGCAGCCCCACCCCGGTCTTGGCCACCGGGGAGCTGTTTTTT
TRBJ1-6 | - | once | TRBV6-5 | CASRRDTQTNSPLHF | TGTGCCAGCAGGAGGGACACTCAAACGAATTCACCCCTCCACTTT
TRBJ2-5 | - | once | TRBV6-2/TRBV6-3 | CASSSALEMQETQYF | TGTGCCAGCAGTTCAGCGCTAGAGATGCAAGAGACCCAGTACTTC
TRBJ2-2 | TRBD2 | - | TRBV24-1 | CATSEAGGPVGELFF | TGTGCCACCAGCGAAGCGGGGGGGCCGGTCGGGGAGCTGTTTTTT
TRBJ1-5 | - | once | TRBV7-2 | CASSLTPGAAVNQPQHF | TGTGCCAGCAGCCTAACCCCAGGGGCGGCAGTCAATCAGCCCCAGCATTTT
TRBJ2-5 | TRBD2 | - | TRBV7-9 | CASSSLLAGEETQYF | TGTGCCAGCAGCTCCCTCCTAGCGGGGGAAGAGACCCAGTACTTC